This TCR beta chain was sequenced in a study of PD-1 blockade in mismatch repair-deficient tumors. Assay: immunoSEQ multiplex PCR; the TCRdb copy retains only in-frame clones and omits some. The sample lists fewer than 60,000 clones; 77% were seen once. The germline gives CDR1 SGHVS, CDR2 FNYEAQ. The CDR3 has 13 amino acids. Trimming took 6 bases from V and 7 from J; bases not matched to a gene: 3. This clone was detected once. Mismatch repair deficiency was confirmed in all patients, by PCR or immunohistochemistry. TCRs were sequenced from three patients responding to pembrolizumab. The rearrangement joins TRBV7-6 to TRBJ2-1; TRBD2 agrees at 10 bases. The starting material was PBMCs, obtained before pembrolizumab treatment. This sequence originates from an adult with mismatch repair-deficient cancer. The CDR3 spells CASSRTSGNEQFF. The CDR3 DNA is TGTGCCAGCAGTCGGACTAGCGGTAATGAGCAGTTCTTC.